The clone carrying this T cell receptor (beta chain) was seen only once. The antigen remains undetermined. Sequence at one end of the junction differs from germline and may be a read error. The data are from a study of T cells in Graves' hyperthyroidism and ophthalmopathy. Overall study: At initial diagnosis, before any treatment had begun, peripheral blood was obtained.

Study results and caveats: Ophthalmopathy was distinguished from stable hyperthyroidism by 13 V-J signatures. Peripheral blood also featured most of the thyroid clonotypes expanded above 0.001.

TCR beta CDR3 regions were amplified from RNA. The primer set for the first-round RT-PCR of the TCR CDR3 was HTBI. One entry per CDR3 protein, called by TCRdb with MiXCR from the multiplex PCR reads. The sample carries hundreds of thousands of distinct CDR3 sequences, 30% to 40% recorded once. Germline values: CDR1 SGHVS, CDR2 FQNEAQ. This CDR3 comprises 15 residues. The sample was blood. The TCR originated in a woman aged 40 to 50 with Graves' hyperthyroidism. The chain joins TRBV7-8 to TRBJ1-6; 7 bases are shared with TRBD1. The CDR3 DNA reads as TGTGCCAGCGGCCAAGACAGGGTGTTAGGTTCACCCCTCCAGTTT. Protein product: CASGQDRVLGSPLQF.